One sample yielded the 16 T cell receptor beta chains listed below, sequenced in a study of human T cells and chemical hapten exposure. Using its own MiXCR run on the RACE reads, TCRdb lists one record per CDR3 protein. The sample comprises tens of thousands of distinct CDR3 sequences, 9.5% to 11% of which are singletons, and around 2.1% rests with the top ten. Time point indicated: patch test 2, 6 weeks after DPC sensitization. Specified treatment: therapeutic diphenylcyclopropenone sensitization with weekly scalp DPC. This specimen consisted of whole blood, obtained in connection with sensitization to the hapten diphenylcyclopropenone (DPC). The receptor source for this set is a man aged 35 to 55 with alopecia areata. Some clones in this sample may be carry-over from other donors' samples.

This clonotype occurred a few times. The chain couples TRBV5-1 to TRBJ2-6, with D unresolved. V lost 1 base to trimming and J lost 3 bases, with 14 bases between them. The CDR3 runs 17 residues. Germline V gene sequence: CDR1 SGHRS, CDR2 YFSETQ. The CDR3 sequence: CASSLLLVPVGANVLTF. CDR3 coding DNA: TGCGCCAGCAGCTTGTTGCTGGTCCCCGTTGGGGCCAACGTCCTGACTTTC.

This clonotype has just a few counts. The J gene is TRBJ2-1, the V gene TRBV7-6; 7 positions match TRBD2. CDR1 is SGHVS and CDR2 is FNYEAQ in the germline V gene. The CDR3 consists of 16 residues. V was clipped by 5 bases and J by 5 bases; unmatched bases: 12. In DNA, the CDR3 is TGTGCCAGCAGCGGGAGCCGGGACTACATTAACAATGAGCAGTTCTTC. Its protein product is CASSGSRDYINNEQFF. The full variable domain, its missing parts supplied by reference TRBV7-6 and TRBJ2-1, is GAGVSQSPRYKVTKRGQDVALRCDPISGHVSLYWYRQALGQGPEFLTYFNYEAQQDKSGLPNDRFSAERPEGSISTLTIQRTEQRDSAMYRCASSGSRDYINNEQFFGPGTRLTVL.

This clonotype was detected a few times. This chain connects TRBV20-1 to TRBJ2-7, with TRBD2 matching 7 bases. V dropped 3 bases and J dropped 2; count of bases not matched to a gene: 10. The CDR3 is made up of 15 amino acids. Germline-derived CDR1 and CDR2 are DFQATT and SNEGSKA (reference sequence). DNA for the CDR3: TGCAGTGCTAGTAGGCCTAGCGGAGGAGCCTACGAGCAGTACTTC. It codes for CSASRPSGGAYEQYF.

This clonotype appeared a few times. V is TRBV29-1 and J is TRBJ2-2, with D tentatively TRBD2 (5 bases). Germline assignment: CDR1 SQVTM and CDR2 ANQGSEA. CDR3 length: 13 residues. V shed 7 bases and J shed 6 bases, with 15 bases lying between them. In DNA form, the CDR3 reads TGCAGCGGAAAAGGAGAGGGTGCCGGGGAGCTGTTTTTT. This encodes CSGKGEGAGELFF.

Ten or more counts support this clonotype. The V call is TRBV7-9, the J call TRBJ2-2, with D unresolved. V lost 5 bases, J lost 2 bases, and 9 bases lay in between. This CDR3 has 14 amino acids. Germline values: CDR1 SEHNR, CDR2 FQNEAQ (reference sequence). The CDR3 region is CASSNIPNTGELFF. In nucleotides, the CDR3 is TGTGCCAGCAGCAATATCCCCAACACCGGGGAGCTGTTTTTT.

The table lists this clonotype with many counts. This chain's CDR3 is CASSQDSGTEAFF. CDR3 DNA: TGTGCCAGCAGCCAAGATTCGGGCACTGAAGCTTTCTTT. V and J are TRBV3-1 and TRBJ1-1, with no clear D. V was trimmed by 0 bases and J by 4 bases, leaving 6 bases between them. Germline CDR1 LGHDT, CDR2 YNNKEL (reference sequence). The CDR3 loop spans 13 amino acids.

This clonotype was counted at least ten times. The chain links TRBV6-5 to TRBJ1-4; 7 nucleotides line up with TRBD1. Germline V gene data show CDR1 as MNHEY and CDR2 as SVGAGI. Trimming cost V 5 bases and J 10 bases; bases outside gene matches: 7. This CDR3 is built from 13 residues. CDR3 nucleotide sequence: TGTGCCAGCAGTGCAGGACAGGCGGGAAAACTGTTTTTT. Translated, it gives CASSAGQAGKLFF.

The V and J genes are TRBV7-2 and TRBJ2-5; 9 positions match TRBD2. Germline values: CDR1 SGHTA, CDR2 FQGNSA. The CDR3 sequence is 15 residues long. V shed 3 bases, J shed 1 base, and the junction held 3 bases outside the gene matches. CDR3 sequence reads: CASSFGGRGQETQYF. The CDR3 DNA is TGTGCCAGCAGCTTTGGCGGGAGGGGCCAAGAGACCCAGTACTTC.

In this sample, this clonotype turned up many times. The rearrangement joins TRBV29-1 to TRBJ2-3; D not certain. CDR3 length: 12 amino acids. V lost 8 bases, J lost 4 bases, and 13 bases lay in between. Germline V lookup: CDR1 SQVTM, CDR2 ANQGSEA. The CDR3 nucleotides read TGCAGCCAGAGACAAACGGCAGATACGCAGTATTTT. Translating gives CSQRQTADTQYF.

This clonotype was detected ten times or more. The V call is TRBV4-1, the J call TRBJ1-2; 7 bases are shared with TRBD1. CDR1 is MGHRA and CDR2 is YSYEKL in the germline V gene. J gave up 6 bases and V 6 bases, and 4 bases lay outside the gene matches. This CDR3 spans 12 amino acids. CDR3: CASRYQGDGYTF. CDR3 coding DNA: TGCGCCAGCAGGTACCAGGGGGATGGCTACACCTTC.

In its sample, this clonotype was seen a few times. The V call is TRBV28, the J call TRBJ1-5, with D perhaps TRBD1 (6 bases). This CDR3 spans 16 amino acids. In germline, CDR1 is MDHEN, CDR2 SYDVKM. V was trimmed by 0 bases and J by 7 bases, leaving 16 bases between them. The CDR3 nucleotides read TGTGCCAGCAGTTTATGGGTAGCAGGAGGGGGGCAGCCCCAGCATTTT. Translated: CASSLWVAGGGQPQHF.

On this clonotype: A read error may produce the germline difference seen at one junction end. The chain recombines TRBV7-2 with TRBJ2-1; tentative D call: TRBD2 (6 bases). This CDR3 region has 13 residues. Germline V gene lookup returns CDR1 SGHTA and CDR2 FQGNSA. This CDR3 is CASSLGGLPFGIF. CDR3 DNA: TGTGCCAGCAGCTTAGGGGGACTCCCTTTCGGGATCTTC.

The chain uses TRBV6-1 and TRBJ2-1; unclear D gene. The V end was cut by 1 base, the J end by 9 bases, with 13 bases between. Germline CDR1 and CDR2: MNHNS and SASEGT. The length of the CDR3 is 14 residues. The CDR3, as DNA: TGTGCCAGCAGTGAAGAACTCCATAGTGGTGAGCAGTTCTTC. This sequence encodes CASSEELHSGEQFF.

This clonotype was picked up many times. The genes are TRBV29-1 and TRBJ2-3, with a weak D call TRBD2 (5 bases). The V end lost 7 bases, the J end lost 0 bases, and 11 bases lay between the germline ends. Per germline, CDR1 SQVTM and CDR2 ANQGSEA. The length of the CDR3 is 13 residues. The CDR3: CSDGLLSTDTQYF. Here the CDR3 DNA reads TGCAGCGATGGACTGTTGAGCACAGATACGCAGTATTTT.

As concerns this clonotype: A much larger clone differs from this one at a single base, so this may be a read error. The CDR3 sequence: CASSFSAGGNQPLHF. The CDR3 DNA sequence: TGTGCCAGCAGTTTTTCGGCAGGGGGCAATCAGCCCCTGCATTTT. This chain connects TRBV28 to TRBJ1-5, with TRBD1 identical over 8 bases. The CDR3 is 15 amino acids. Germline assignment: CDR1 MDHEN and CDR2 SYDVKM.

This clonotype was seen repeatedly, ten times or more. The chain is built from TRBV12-3 or TRBV12-4 and TRBJ1-5; D unresolved. The CDR3 totals 14 residues. The V end lost 7 bases, the J end lost 2 bases, and 12 bases lay between the germline ends. CDR3 in DNA: TGTGCCAGCACCACCCACGTCGGCAATCAGCCCCAGCATTTT. Translating it yields CASTTHVGNQPQHF.